This paragraph reports one TCR beta chain. The data belong to a study of blood T cell repertoires in COVID-19. Sequencing was performed with immunoSEQ multiplex PCR; in TCRdb, only in-frame clones are kept and a portion is missing. This table has approximately 87,000 clones, around 80% appearing once. The CDR3 spans 16 residues. Trimming took 0 bases from V and 3 from J; bases not matched to a gene: 5. CDR1 SGHDN and CDR2 FVKESK come from the germline V gene. This clonotype originated in a woman older than 75 with acute or convalescent COVID-19. The rearrangement uses TRBV14 and TRBJ2-1, with 7 bases that match TRBD2. The source material was peripheral blood. CDR3 DNA sequence: TGTGCCAGCAGCCAAGAAAAACTAGCGCACTACAATGAGCAGTTCTTC. Its protein product is CASSQEKLAHYNEQFF.